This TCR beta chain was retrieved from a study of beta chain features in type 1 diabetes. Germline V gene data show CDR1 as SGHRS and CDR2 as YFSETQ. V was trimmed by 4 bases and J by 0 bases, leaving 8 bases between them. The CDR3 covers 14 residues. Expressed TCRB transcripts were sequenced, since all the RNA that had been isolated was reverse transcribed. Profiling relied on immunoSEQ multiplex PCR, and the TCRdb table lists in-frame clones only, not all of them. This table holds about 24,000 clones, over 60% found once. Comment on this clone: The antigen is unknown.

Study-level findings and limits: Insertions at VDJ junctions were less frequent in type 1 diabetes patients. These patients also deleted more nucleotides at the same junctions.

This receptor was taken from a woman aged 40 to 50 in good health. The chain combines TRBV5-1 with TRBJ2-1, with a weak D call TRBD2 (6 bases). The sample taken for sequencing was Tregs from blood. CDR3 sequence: CASSGGSSYNEQFF. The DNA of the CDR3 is TGCGCCAGCAGCGGGGGGAGCTCCTACAATGAGCAGTTCTTC.